This TCR beta chain was found in a study of regulatory T cells in long-lasting Graves disease (TCRdb year 2021). Notes on the research overall: In the newly diagnosed Graves' disease group, patients had been taking antithyroid drugs for less than 3 months. A total of 33 samples underwent TCR sequencing, from roughly 13 patients with persistent Graves' disease and approximately 20 patients with newly diagnosed Graves' disease. The study was conducted in China and was registered as a clinical trial. Peripheral blood TCR sequencing and RNA sequencing compared persistent Graves' disease patients with newly diagnosed Graves' disease patients.

The time point tag for this specimen amounts to: newly diagnosed GD, antithyroid drugs for less than 3 months. For both TCR sequencing and RNA sequencing, RNA was extracted from PBMCs in TRIzol. The diagnosis of Graves' disease was made according to American Thyroid Association guidelines. The patients came from an endocrinology department in Xi'an, China. Each patient gave around 9.2 milliliters of peripheral blood, collected in an EDTA anticoagulant tube. Ficoll Paque Plus density gradient separation was used to isolate PBMCs, and no additional T cell sorting was done. RNA quality was checked with an Agilent 2100 Bioanalyzer and agarose gel, and concentration with a NanoDrop 2000. Study-wide findings and limitations: Sequencing and analysis were restricted to the TCR beta chain. Preferential use of TRBV28, TRBJ1-2 and TRBJ2-5 was observed in persistent disease, whereas TRBV20-1 and TRBJ2-1 were favored in newly diagnosed disease. The study examined only peripheral blood because the primary lesion, thyroid tissue, could not be accessed. Compared with newly diagnosed patients, persistent Graves' disease patients had lower TCR Shannon entropy and fewer highly expanded clones, which suggests clonal expansion. The authors noted that the small sample size was a limitation that may lower accuracy. Persistent patients shared more public clonotypes among themselves (around 2,500) than newly diagnosed patients did (more than 850).

The method was multiplex PCR. The sequencer was an Illumina HiSeq 4000. To build TCR beta libraries, CDR3 regions were amplified by Arm-PCR using iRepertoire HTBI primers. PCR products were gel purified before sequencing. Under the source paper's analysis protocol: Gene usage analysis of CDR3 amino acid clonotypes relied on the 60 to 65 TRBV and more than twelve TRBJ segments identified across samples. COPE and FqMerger were used to merge filtered high-quality paired reads into contigs. Contigs were aligned with BLAST to IMGT TRBV, TRBD and TRBJ reference genes, and CDR3 was defined per IMGT. Any clonotype with a frequency above 0.1% was classified as a highly expanded clone. Repertoire diversity was measured by Shannon entropy, and V-J evenness by the Gini coefficient. A clonotype was considered public if more than one individual shared it. The public reads were run again by TCRdb, first through fastp at Q25 and then through MiXCR, and only productive beta chains were kept. When rows share a CDR3 protein, they turn into one entry using the most common DNA and genes. It is TCRdb's table, rather than the study itself, that gives the V and J calls and clone size. The sample table records about 380,000 distinct CDR3 sequences; 15% of these occur just once. The top ten clonotypes cover around a fifth of the sample.

This clonotype has at least ten counts. There is no known antigen for this receptor. No base quality values were provided; no much bigger clone lies one nucleotide off. Including cysteine and phenylalanine, the CDR3 has 15 amino acids. CDR3 DNA is the only sequence kept; it has 45 bases, read in frame from the first base. V loses 4 bases of germline sequence and J loses 3 bases, and the interval between the two ends is 12 bases. This clonotype originated in a female donor with Graves disease. The source material was peripheral blood mononuclear cells (PBMCs), sampled at new diagnosis, from a patient treated with antithyroid drugs. The V and J segments used are TRBV12-3 or TRBV12-4 and TRBJ2-2, with a weak D call of TRBD2 (6 bases match). The DNA sequence is as follows: TGTGCCAGCAGTTCCGGGGGTAGGGACACCGGGGAGCTGTTTTTT. This encodes CASSSGGRDTGELFF.